This TCR beta chain was found in a study of T cell repertoires in cytomegalovirus infection. TCRdb used MiXCR to reprocess the reads, holding one entry per CDR3 protein. The data contain around 550,000 distinct CDR3 sequences, about 30% of them seen just once; the ten biggest clones take up roughly an eighth. This clonotype was recorded many times. CDR3 length: 13 residues. CDR1 and CDR2 (germline): SGHTA, FQGNSA. The ends lost 6 bases at V and 8 bases at J; junction bases unmatched: 9. The TCR originated in a human donor in good health (CMV status not recorded). Some clones in this sample may be carry-over from other donors' samples. The gene calls are TRBV7-2 and TRBJ1-1; 7 nucleotides match TRBD1. The sequenced material came from PBMCs. The CDR3 DNA follows: TGTGCCAGCAGACCTCAGGGGGGAGCCGAAGCTTTCTTT. Protein product: CASRPQGGAEAFF.